A single sample gave rise to the 12 T cell receptor beta chains below, sequenced in a study of blood T cell repertoires in COVID-19. Profiled with immunoSEQ multiplex PCR; TCRdb holds only in-frame clones, not every one. The sample consists of around 250,000 clones, approximately 84% of them appearing once. Material for sequencing was PBMCs or T cells enriched from blood (not recorded which). These receptors came from a man aged 35-49 years who had recovered from COVID-19.

This sequence joins TRBV5-1 and TRBJ1-5; no definite D call. The V gene's germline CDR1 is SGHRS and CDR2 YFSETQ. This CDR3 comprises 15 residues. The V gene lost 0 bases and the J gene lost 5 bases, with 12 bases spanning the gap. This CDR3 reads CASSLVGGRDQPQHF. In DNA, the CDR3 is TGCGCCAGCAGCTTGGTCGGTGGGAGGGATCAGCCCCAGCATTTT.

This clone has a handful of counts. This sample includes further DNA sequences coding for the same CDR3. The chain employs TRBV9 and TRBJ2-5, with unresolved D. The CDR3 spans 15 residues. V was trimmed by 0 bases and J by 3 bases, leaving 12 bases between them. CDR1 is SGDLS, CDR2 YYNGEE, per germline. CDR3 protein: CASSVAYGAKETQYF. Here the CDR3 DNA reads TGTGCCAGCAGCGTAGCTTATGGAGCTAAAGAGACCCAGTACTTC.

The J gene is TRBJ1-2, the V gene TRBV27, with TRBD1 matching 7 bases. Germline loops: CDR1 MNHEY, CDR2 SMNVEV (reference sequence). Trimming cost V 5 bases and J 7 bases; bases outside gene matches: 4. This CDR3 contains 12 residues. This CDR3 is CASSKTGSGYTF. Here the CDR3 DNA reads TGTGCCAGCAGTAAGACAGGGTCTGGCTACACCTTC.

The rearrangement joins TRBV9 to TRBJ2-1; 13 bases match TRBD2. This CDR3 spans 15 amino acids. CDR1 and CDR2 (germline): SGDLS, YYNGEE. V gave up 0 bases and J gave up 8 bases; unmatched junction bases: 2. CDR3 sequence: CASSVGTSGGYEQFF. In DNA, the CDR3 is TGTGCCAGCAGCGTAGGGACTAGCGGGGGCTATGAGCAGTTCTTC.

The chain is built from TRBV10-2 and TRBJ1-5; unclear D gene. Germline CDR1 and CDR2: WSHSY and SAAADI. V was shortened by 7 bases and J by 1 base, with 14 bases between the two germline ends. The CDR3 length is 15 residues. The CDR3 loop is CASTQRGKSNQPQHF. The CDR3 nucleotides read TGCGCCAGCACCCAACGGGGTAAGAGCAATCAGCCCCAGCATTTT.

This clone is a singleton in its sample. The chain employs TRBV2 and TRBJ1-5; 7 bases map to TRBD1. This CDR3 comprises 12 residues. V lost 7 bases and J lost 10; bases outside the gene matches: 7. Germline loops: CDR1 SNHLY, CDR2 FYNNEI. This CDR3 reads CASTDTGEPQHF. As DNA, the CDR3 is TGTGCCAGCACTGACACAGGGGAACCCCAGCATTTT.

The chain employs TRBV24-1 and TRBJ2-3; 11 bases fit TRBD2. Trimming took 4 bases from V and 6 from J; bases not matched to a gene: 8. The CDR3 length is 16 residues. Germline CDR1 KGHDR, CDR2 SFDVKD. The CDR3 region is CATSDPTSGGKDTQYF. As DNA, the CDR3 is TGTGCCACCAGTGACCCAACTAGCGGGGGCAAGGATACGCAGTATTTT.

The chain uses TRBV9 and TRBJ1-2; no firm D call. The CDR3 is made up of 17 amino acids. The V end lost 4 bases, the J end lost 6 bases, and 25 bases lay between the germline ends. Germline V CDR1 and CDR2: SGDLS, YYNGEE. In DNA, the CDR3 is TGTGCCAGCAGCCCCCGGGTTAGGCCCAGTGCGGAAAATGGCTACACCTTC. This codes for CASSPRVRPSAENGYTF.

Written as DNA, the CDR3 is TGCAGTGCTACGGGGGGCGACACCATATATTTT. It encodes CSATGGDTIYF. This rearrangement joins TRBV20-1 to TRBJ1-3; D is possibly TRBD1 (6 bases). This CDR3 comprises 11 residues. Trimming shortened V by 4 bases and J by 8 bases, and 9 bases separated the two germline ends. Per the germline V gene, CDR1 is DFQATT and CDR2 is SNEGSKA (reference sequence).

This clone was counted a few times. This CDR3 reads CASSLPDRIAREQYF. Written as DNA, the CDR3 is TGTGCCAGCAGTCTCCCCGATAGGATAGCCCGCGAGCAGTACTTC. This chain connects TRBV2 to TRBJ2-7, with no clear D. Trimming took off 5 bases at V and 6 bases at J, with 20 bases between the two ends. The CDR3 is made up of 15 amino acids. Germline V gene sequence: CDR1 SNHLY, CDR2 FYNNEI. Filled out from reference TRBV2 and TRBJ2-7, the complete variable domain reads EPEVTQTPSHQVTQMGQEVILRCVPISNHLYFYWYRQILGQKVEFLVSFYNNEISEKSEIFDDQFSVERPDGSNFTLKIRSTKLEDSAMYFCASSLPDRIAREQYFGPGTRLTVT.

The rearrangement joins TRBV27 to TRBJ2-7; 12 bases are a match to TRBD1. With 3 bases clipped from V and 6 bases from J, the junction kept 3 bases outside the gene matches. CDR3 length equals 14 residues. The germline CDR1 and CDR2 sequences are MNHEY and SMNVEV (reference sequence). CDR3 loop: CASSLGQGAFEQYF. The DNA for the CDR3 is TGTGCCAGCAGTTTGGGACAGGGGGCGTTCGAGCAGTACTTC.

The gene calls are TRBV5-8 and TRBJ1-4, with a possible D match to TRBD1 (5 bases). CDR1 and CDR2 (germline): SGHTS, YDEGEE. The ends were cut back, 1 base at V and 4 bases at J, with 11 bases in the middle. The CDR3 extends over 15 amino acids. CDR3: CASSLRLGGNEKLFF. The DNA for the CDR3 is TGTGCCAGCAGCTTGCGATTGGGGGGTAATGAAAAACTGTTTTTT. Complete variable domain (other parts from reference TRBV5-8 and TRBJ1-4): EAGVTQSPTHLIKTRGQQATLRCSPISGHTSVYWYQQALGLGLQFLLWYDEGEERNRGNFPPRFSGRQFPNYSSELNVNALELEDSALYLCASSLRLGGNEKLFFGSGTQLSVL.